The source of this T cell receptor beta chain is a study of monozygotic twins with inflammatory bowel disease (dated by TCRdb to about 2019). Background on the whole study: A total of 28 monozygotic twin pairs were included in the full study, comprising nine German pairs (four IBD-concordant, five IBD-discordant) and 19 IBD-discordant Danish pairs. Disease-associated traits were sought mainly through comparisons between IBD patients and their genetically identical healthy co-twins within discordant pairs. Each individual had, on average, about 151 000 unique TCRalpha sequences and 181 000 unique TCRbeta sequences available for analysis. General study outcomes and caveats: Distinction between different T cell subtypes could not be achieved in the analysis. Because patients were on differing immunosuppressive treatments, the repertoires may have picked up extra background noise and inter-individual variability. Compared with healthy twins, IBD patients shared fewer clonotypes with other individuals, and the difference was most pronounced in patients with signs of disease activity. The results gave no support for a single strong signal or clonotype linked to IBD. Repertoire similarity did not differ between concordant and discordant twins, which could be due to limited statistical power. A decrease in TCRbeta repertoire diversity, as measured by inverse Simpson index, was observed in IBD patients compared with their healthy co-twins.

To note about this clonotype: The antigen it binds to is not known.

Libraries were built with 5' RACE. The input for every TCR library was around 3.5 ug of total RNA. For each sample, cDNA was synthesized in eight separate reactions using SMARTScribe reverse transcriptase. Unique molecular identifiers containing a 6-nucleotide sample barcode were introduced through template switching during cDNA synthesis. TCRalpha and TCRbeta cDNA was amplified by two nested PCRs of approximately 17 and 9 cycles, with bead purification after each PCR. Before amplification, the cDNA was both treated with uracil DNA-glycosylase and purified with the QIAquick PCR purification kit. The second PCR added Illumina TruSeq-compatible adapters along with sample-specific barcodes. TapeStation and Qubit were used to check library quality and concentration, and 5 ng of each library went into the pool. The pooled libraries were sequenced with 2 x 100 bp reads and custom sequencing primers on an Illumina HiSeq2500 single-index Rapid Run. In the authors' own workflow: MiGEC version 1.2.6 was used for UMI-based consensus assembly, which corrected PCR and sequencing errors. MiXCR version 2.1.1 handled V(D)J alignment, clonotype assembly and CDR3 extraction. Gene usage, clonotype sharing and MAIT/NKT TCR abundance were normalised by analysing the top 1000, 10 000 and 20 000 clonotypes per sample. After downsampling to 27 000 UMIs, diversity was calculated as the inverse Simpson index using the vegan R package. Paired Mann-Whitney U tests were applied to discordant twin pairs, with Benjamini-Hochberg correction for multiple testing. TCRdb reprocessed the sequencing reads and holds a single record per CDR3 protein sequence, with no DNA. TCRdb's processing, not the authors', yielded these V and J calls. The sample's table lists a count of about 380,000 distinct CDR3 sequences. Approximately 2.8% of the sample comes from the top ten.

From each donor, an approximately 2.5 ml peripheral blood sample was drawn into PAXgene tubes and stored at -80 degrees C. Without any T cell sorting, total RNA was extracted from whole blood using the PAXgene blood miRNA kit on an automated QIAcube. Peripheral blood from monozygotic twin pairs who were concordant or discordant for inflammatory bowel disease underwent deep TCRalpha and TCRbeta repertoire profiling using unique molecular barcoding. Smoking habits were recorded for all twin pairs, and each individual was classified as a current, former or never smoker. The CDR3, from cysteine to phenylalanine, totals 17 residues. No DNA sequence was recorded. For CDR1 and CDR2, the germline V gene lists LGHNA and YSLEER.

Specimen: blood. The origin of this receptor is a human donor with ulcerative colitis or Crohn's disease, or a healthy co-twin of an affected twin (not recorded which). This receptor chain uses TRBV4-3 and TRBJ1-4. The CDR3 loop reads CASSPVYGRVANEKLFF.